Listed below are T cell receptor beta chains from one sample, sequenced in a study of shared clonotypes between healthy human individuals. Generated by immunoSEQ multiplex PCR, the TCRdb table keeps only in-frame clones and is missing some. There are about 2.4 million clones in the sample; around nine tenths occur only once, and under 0.15% lies in the top ten. Sequenced input: naive CD4+ T cells sorted from blood. The receptors derive from a man aged 18 to 30 in good health. Both conserved end residues are part of each CDR3. The D gene is left open where the match is weak. Not every row has a clone size; where given, it reads once, few, many or a size class.

TRBV5-1,TRBJ2-5,TRBD2,-,TGCGCCAGCAGCTTGGGGGGACTAGGGGTACAAGAGACCCAGTACTTC,CASSLGGLGVQETQYF
TRBV6-1,TRBJ1-5,-,-,TGTGCCAGCCGAAGTTTAACAGCTAATCAGCCCCAGCATTTT,CASRSLTANQPQHF
TRBV25-1,TRBJ1-4,-,-,TGTGCCAGCAGTGAATTCACAGGGACCCTTGGGACTAATGAAAAACTGTTTTTT,CASSEFTGTLGTNEKLFF
TRBV2,TRBJ2-7,-,-,TGTGCCAGCAGTGAAATGGCCCTCTACGAGCAGTACTTC,CASSEMALYEQYF
TRBV4-3,TRBJ2-2,-,-,TGCGCCAGCAGCCGGATCCGGGACACCGGGGAGCTGTTTTTT,CASSRIRDTGELFF
TRBV9,TRBJ2-3,TRBD2,once,TGTGCCAGCAGCGTAGCTGTGGCGGGAGGGCCGCCTAGCACAGATACGCAGTATTTT,CASSVAVAGGPPSTDTQYF
TRBV6-5,TRBJ2-4,-,-,TGTGCCAGCAGTCGTCCGGGGGCCAAAAACATTCAGTACTTC,CASSRPGAKNIQYF
TRBV30,TRBJ2-5,-,-,TGTGCCTGGACAGGGAGTCGTGAGACCCAGTACTTC,CAWTGSRETQYF
TRBV9,TRBJ2-7,TRBD1,-,TGTGCCAGCAGCACAAGGAGGACAGGGAGTACGTATCCACTCTGGGAGCAGTACTTC,CASSTRRTGSTYPLWEQYF
TRBV2,TRBJ1-1,-,-,TGTGCCAGCAGTGAAAACTCAGGGCCGTCGAACACTGAAGCTTTCTTT,CASSENSGPSNTEAFF
TRBV19,TRBJ2-7,-,-,TGTGCCAGTAGCATACAAGGTTCACAGTTCTACGAGCAGTACTTC,CASSIQGSQFYEQYF
TRBV18,TRBJ1-4,-,once,TGTGCCAGCTCACCCCCGGGACAAGGCGGGTTGAGACTGTTTTTT,CASSPPGQGGLRLFF
TRBV11-2,TRBJ2-4,TRBD1,-,TGTGCCAGCGCCCCAGGGGGCTTATCCAAAAACATTCAGTACTTC,CASAPGGLSKNIQYF
TRBV19,TRBJ2-1,TRBD2,-,TGTGCCAGTAGTCCGGCTCTAGCGGGGGGCTCCTACAATGAGCAGTTCTTC,CASSPALAGGSYNEQFF
TRBV18,TRBJ2-7,-,-,TGTGCCAGCTCACCAGGCGGTAACTACGAGCAGTACTTC,CASSPGGNYEQYF
TRBV6-6,TRBJ2-7,TRBD2,-,TGTGCCAGCAGTTACGAGGCGGGGGGGACCTACGAGCAGTACTTC,CASSYEAGGTYEQYF
TRBV28,TRBJ1-1,-,once,TGTGCCAGCAGTTTAACCCCAGGGGATGGCACTGAAGCTTTCTTT,CASSLTPGDGTEAFF
TRBV5-1,TRBJ1-1,-,-,TGCGCCAGCAGCTTGTGGGGCATGAACACTGAAGCTTTCTTT,CASSLWGMNTEAFF
TRBV7-2,TRBJ2-7,-,few,TGTGCCAGCAGCCTCAGCTCCTACGAGCAGTACTTC,CASSLSSYEQYF
TRBV18,TRBJ2-7,-,-,TGTGCCAGCTCCCTTGGCGGGTGGTACGAGCAGTACTTC,CASSLGGWYEQYF
TRBV27,TRBJ2-5,TRBD2,once,TGTGCCAGCAGTCCTCGGACTAGCGGGGCCCGGGAGACCCAGTACTTC,CASSPRTSGARETQYF
TRBV7-8,TRBJ1-5,-,-,TGTGCCAGCAGCTACAGCGGGAGCAATCAGCCCCAGCATTTT,CASSYSGSNQPQHF
TRBV11-2,TRBJ2-7,-,-,TGTGCCAGCAGCTTAGTCTTCGGACAGTACTACGAGCAGTACTTC,CASSLVFGQYYEQYF